This TCR beta chain is from a study of Ad26.COV2.S vaccination and SARS-CoV-2 variants. In the study overall: Ad26.COV2.S, an intramuscular injection, was given once or twice 56 days apart. General study results and limits: Responses of T cells in total may have been underestimated by the TCR breadth and depth analyses.

This CDR3 is built from 14 residues. The V gene's germline CDR1 is SGHVS and CDR2 FQNEAQ. V lost 6 bases, J lost 0 bases, and 10 bases lay in between. This table comes from immunoSEQ multiplex PCR, and its TCRdb copy is limited to in-frame clones, with some not included. The sample records 510,000 or so clones, around 90% being singletons. A word on this clone: Its antigen is not identified.

Stated treatment: roughly 19 received Ad26.COV2.S at low or high dose, single or two shots; a few received placebo; per-sample allocation not given. The samples were gathered on day 63 after the first injection of vaccine or placebo. This TCR came from a person aged 18-65 years who received the Ad26.COV2.S COVID-19 vaccine or a placebo. This sample comprised peripheral blood, obtained in a trial of Ad26.COV2.S vaccine versus placebo. The V call is TRBV7-8, the J call TRBJ2-3, with a possible D match to TRBD1 (7 bases). This chain's CDR3 is CASRSGGSTDTQYF. CDR3 DNA: TGTGCCAGCAGATCAGGGGGGAGCACAGATACGCAGTATTTT.